The clone carrying this T cell receptor (beta chain) has ten or more counts. What it binds is not known. The data derive from a study of T cells in Graves' hyperthyroidism and ophthalmopathy. Study-level points and caveats: Ophthalmopathy, as predicted by the model, came a median roughly 6.3 months after the prediction. Within blood appeared most thyroid clonotypes that had expanded above 0.001.

RNA transcripts provided the source from which TCR beta CDR3 regions were amplified. TCR CDR3 underwent first-round RT-PCR with the HTBI primer set. TCRdb processed the multiplex PCR reads anew with MiXCR; each CDR3 protein has one entry. This sample has 600,000 to 650,000 distinct CDR3 sequences; around 15% occur once, and the top ten carry approximately 3.9%. Uncontrolled infection, other autoimmune disease, pregnancy or lactation excluded patients. V was pared by 5 bases and J by 0 bases, with 7 bases of the junction left unmatched. The germline CDR1 and CDR2 sequences are SGHKS and YYEKEE (reference sequence). The CDR3 is 15 amino acids.

The V and J genes are TRBV5-5 and TRBJ2-7; the match to TRBD2 covers 8 bases. The receptor comes from a woman younger than 45 with Graves' hyperthyroidism. Sequenced: blood. This CDR3 is CASSRGLGGSYEQYF. In DNA, the CDR3 is TGTGCCAGCAGTCGGGGACTAGGCGGCTCCTACGAGCAGTACTTC.